This T cell receptor (beta chain) came from a study of blood T cell repertoires in COVID-19. The overall study: Italy, Spain and the United States were the sources of the convalescent and acute COVID-19 samples. Nucleic acid was either cDNA or gDNA, and it came from T cells, B-cell-depleted T cells, or PBMCs.

In the original processing: How many nucleated cells were present was estimated from reference gene primer amplification. Only in-frame clones appear in the TCRdb table, and some are missing; sequencing was by immunoSEQ multiplex PCR. That table furnishes V, J and clone size, whereas the DNA furnished D and trimming. The sample holds about 81,000 clones, under 90% seen once. The ends lost 2 bases at V and 3 bases at J; junction bases unmatched: 14. This CDR3 has 19 residues. Germline loops: CDR1 KGHDR, CDR2 SFDVKD. The sequenced sample consisted of peripheral blood. The rearrangement links TRBV24-1 to TRBJ2-5, with TRBD1 identical over 10 bases. The sequence derives from a human donor in a cohort sampled during active COVID-19. CDR3 loop: CATSDSTGGIDWAEETQYF. Written as DNA, the CDR3 is TGTGCCACCAGTGATTCGACAGGGGGCATCGACTGGGCGGAAGAGACCCAGTACTTC.